This T cell receptor beta chain was sequenced for a study of T cell responses to AZD1222 COVID-19 vaccine. Study results and limitations: In a largely white British group with more females than males, clonal diversity was possibly underestimated.

The method was immunoSEQ multiplex PCR; TCRdb's version includes in-frame clones alone and lacks a portion of them. Among tens of thousands of clones listed, 75% to 90% were seen once. A remark on this clone: Its antigen is unknown.

This CDR3 has 15 residues. Trimming removed 5 bases from V and 4 bases from J, with 17 bases in between. The V gene's germline CDR1 is ENHRY and CDR2 SYGVKD. This chain joins TRBV10-3 and TRBJ1-2; D may be TRBD1 (5 bases). The TCR comes from an adult in good health. The sequencing used peripheral blood, collected on day 0 of AZD1222 vaccination. The CDR3 region is CAISTRDDPSYGYTF. The CDR3 bases are TGTGCCATCAGTACCCGGGACGACCCCTCCTATGGCTACACCTTC.